This T cell receptor (beta chain) was retrieved from a study of beta chain features in type 1 diabetes. This clone was observed a handful of times. The study reverse transcribed the entire isolated RNA, so it sequenced expressed TCRB transcripts. Here immunoSEQ multiplex PCR was the method, and the copy in TCRdb shows in-frame clones only, minus some. Of about 350,000 clones listed, 15% to 20% are singletons. The CDR3 totals 13 residues. Germline lookup yields CDR1 SNHLY and CDR2 FYNNEI. V lost 4 bases and J 3 bases, leaving 9 bases between the germline ends. The sequence came from a woman under 30 in good health. The sequencing sample was made of naive CD4+ T cells from blood. The chain carries TRBV2 and TRBJ2-5; D is unresolved. CDR3 bases: TGTGCCAGCAGTGTGAGCCGCAAAGAGACCCAGTACTTC. This translates into CASSVSRKETQYF.